The table lists the clone carrying this T cell receptor (beta chain) with many counts. Its matching antigen is unknown. This entry comes from a study of regulatory T cells in long-lasting Graves disease. Time point of the sample: newly diagnosed GD, antithyroid drugs for less than 3 months. Following extraction of RNA from PBMCs, that RNA was used to make the TCR library. Graves' disease diagnosis followed American Thyroid Association guidelines. Broader study findings: TRBV28, TRBJ1-2 and TRBJ2-5 emerged as the favored segments in persistent disease.

V was pared by 4 bases and J by 4 bases, with 14 bases between. Germline V gene data show CDR1 as LGHDT and CDR2 as YNNKEL (reference sequence). The CDR3 spans 14 residues. CDR3 regions were amplified by Arm-PCR using iRepertoire HTBI primers to build TCR beta libraries. TCRdb reanalysed the multiplex PCR reads using MiXCR and keeps one entry per CDR3 protein. The sample has roughly 380,000 distinct CDR3 sequences; approximately 15% are singletons. These same records also appear under a second study, on T cells in Graves' hyperthyroidism and ophthalmopathy. As reported in that work: Uncontrolled infection, other autoimmune disease, pregnancy or lactation led to exclusion.

Sequenced material: peripheral blood mononuclear cells (PBMCs), taken at new diagnosis, from a patient treated with antithyroid drugs. This receptor was taken from a man aged 35 to 55 with Graves disease. This chain joins TRBV3-1 and TRBJ2-7; D tentatively fits TRBD1 or TRBD2 (5 bases each). In DNA, the CDR3 is TGTGCCAGCAGCCCACTCGGGTGGGGGTACGAGCAGTACTTC. It yields the protein CASSPLGWGYEQYF.